These T cell receptor beta chains were read from a single sample in a study of blood T cell repertoires in COVID-19. This table comes from immunoSEQ multiplex PCR, and its TCRdb copy is limited to in-frame clones, with some not included. Of about 200,000 clones listed, 70% to 90% are singletons. Specimen: PBMCs or T cells enriched from blood (not recorded which). These receptors all stem from a woman between 40 and 55 years old with acute COVID-19. Each CDR3 is given with its conserved first and last residue. Fields, in order: V gene, clone size, J gene, D gene, CDR3 DNA, CDR3 protein. A D gene is named only where the DNA matches it firmly. Size values are once, few and many counts, or a class for expanded clones, and some rows have none.

>TRBV24-1|.|TRBJ2-1|TRBD2
TGTGCCACCAGTGGGTCCCGGGGTCAAGCGGGAGCCTACAATGAGCAGTTCTTC
CATSGSRGQAGAYNEQFF
>TRBV10-2|.|TRBJ2-7|TRBD1
TGCGCCAGCAGTGTCGACCAGGGGGCTACCTACGAGCAGTACTTC
CASSVDQGATYEQYF
>TRBV19|.|TRBJ1-2|.
TGTGCCAGTAGTATAGGGAGGCTTAATGGCTACACCTTC
CASSIGRLNGYTF
>TRBV6-5|.|TRBJ2-7|.
TGTGCCAGCACCCTACAGGGTGTCTCCTACGAGCAGTACTTC
CASTLQGVSYEQYF
>TRBV9|.|TRBJ2-3|TRBD2
TGTGCCAGCAGCGCCGGTGGGACTAGCGGGAGATATACGCAGTATTTT
CASSAGGTSGRYTQYF
>TRBV12-3/TRBV12-4|.|TRBJ2-1|.
TGTGCCAGCAGTTTGAGGAGGGTCTATGAGCAGTTCTTC
CASSLRRVYEQFF
>TRBV28|.|TRBJ1-1|.
TGTGCCAGCAGTTTATTCAGCTTGGGGCCCACTGAAGCTTTCTTT
CASSLFSLGPTEAFF
>TRBV5-1|few|TRBJ2-1|.
TGCGCCAGCAGCTTCCCGAGTGATGAGCAGTTCTTC
CASSFPSDEQFF
>TRBV19|.|TRBJ1-1|TRBD1
TGTGCCAGTAGTATGGCGGGACAGTACACTGAAGCTTTCTTT
CASSMAGQYTEAFF
>TRBV19|.|TRBJ2-7|.
TGTGCCAGTAGTATGACAGGACGCTCCTACGAGCAGTACTTC
CASSMTGRSYEQYF
>TRBV28|.|TRBJ2-7|TRBD2
TGTGCCAGGCTTTCGGGGACTAGCGGGAAGAGCTCCTACGAGCAGTACTTC
CARLSGTSGKSSYEQYF
>TRBV18|.|TRBJ1-4|TRBD1
TGTGCCAGCTCACCACCGGGACAGGGGGGTGAAAAACTGTTTTTT
CASSPPGQGGEKLFF
>TRBV28|few|TRBJ1-3|.
TGTGCCAGCAAGCTAGGACTTTACTCTGGAAACACCATATATTTT
CASKLGLYSGNTIYF
>TRBV7-9|.|TRBJ1-2|.
TGTGCCAGCAGCTTAATTCAAGGGGATGGCTACACCTTC
CASSLIQGDGYTF
>TRBV11-3|.|TRBJ2-3|.
TGTGCCAGCAGCCGACTAGACCCTAGCACAGATACGCAGTATTTT
CASSRLDPSTDTQYF
>TRBV28|.|TRBJ2-4|TRBD2
TGTGCCAGCAGTTGGGGACTAGCGGGACCCCTCATGGCCAAAAACATTCAGTACTTC
CASSWGLAGPLMAKNIQYF
>TRBV7-2|.|TRBJ2-1|TRBD1
TGTGCCAGCACCCCTAGGCGGCAGGGGGCGGACAATGAGCAGTTCTTC
CASTPRRQGADNEQFF
>TRBV15|.|TRBJ2-1|TRBD2
TGTGCCACCAGCAGAGATAGAACTAGCGGGAGAAATGAGCAGTTCTTC
CATSRDRTSGRNEQFF
>TRBV7-6|.|TRBJ2-5|.
TGTGCCAGCAGCTTAGGTGGAGCACAAGAGACCCAGTACTTC
CASSLGGAQETQYF
>TRBV7-3|.|TRBJ2-7|TRBD2
TGTGCCAGCAGCTTAACGGCGACTAGCAACGTCTACGAGCAGTACTTC
CASSLTATSNVYEQYF
>TRBV2|.|TRBJ2-7|.
TGTGCCAGCAGTGTAAGTAGTGTGCTCCGGGGCGAGCAGTACTTC
CASSVSSVLRGEQYF
>TRBV5-4|.|TRBJ1-2|TRBD1
TGTGCCAGCAGCATACCGGGACAGGGATATGGCTACACCTTC
CASSIPGQGYGYTF
>TRBV19|.|TRBJ2-1|TRBD2
TGTGCCAGTATGGGACTAGCGGGGAAAAATGAGCAGTTCTTC
CASMGLAGKNEQFF
>TRBV15|few|TRBJ2-2|.
TGTGCCACCAGCAGAGGGGGTAGCGAGAACACCGGGGAGCTGTTTTTT
CATSRGGSENTGELFF
>TRBV29-1|few|TRBJ2-1|TRBD2
TGCAGCGTTGTCCCCCGACTAGCGGGAGGGGGGGATGAGCAGTTCTTC
CSVVPRLAGGGDEQFF
>TRBV5-1|.|TRBJ2-7|TRBD1
TGCGCCAGCAGCCTCCGGGACAGTTACGAGCAGTACTTC
CASSLRDSYEQYF
>TRBV4-2|few|TRBJ1-2|TRBD1
TGTGCCAGCAGCCAAGCCGGACAGGGCTCTAACTATGGCTACACCTTC
CASSQAGQGSNYGYTF
>TRBV6-5|.|TRBJ2-2|.
TGTGCCAGCAGCCTCTTTCCCGGGGAGCTGTTTTTT
CASSLFPGELFF
>TRBV6-5|.|TRBJ2-6|.
TGTGCCAGCAGACCGGGACAAGCCGGGGCCAACGTCCTGACTTTC
CASRPGQAGANVLTF
>TRBV9|.|TRBJ2-2|.
TGTGCCAGCAACCGCGGAGGTACCGGGGAGCTGTTTTTT
CASNRGGTGELFF
>TRBV4-1|.|TRBJ2-6|.
TGCGCCAGCAGCCAAGTGAGCAGTTCGGGGATTGGGGCCAACGTCCTGACTTTC
CASSQVSSSGIGANVLTF
>TRBV25-1|.|TRBJ2-3|.
TGTGCCAGCAGTGACCGTACAGACACAGATACGCAGTATTTT
CASSDRTDTDTQYF
>TRBV19|.|TRBJ1-2|TRBD1
TGTGCCAGTACCCCCGGACAGGGCCCACCCGGCTACACCTTC
CASTPGQGPPGYTF
>TRBV5-5|.|TRBJ1-2|.
TGTGCCAGCAGCCTCAATACCGGGGGGCTTGGGAATGGCTACACCTTC
CASSLNTGGLGNGYTF
>TRBV7-9|.|TRBJ2-3|TRBD2
TGTGCCAGCAGCCAGGGACTAGCGAGACTCGTGGATACGCAGTATTTT
CASSQGLARLVDTQYF
>TRBV10-2|.|TRBJ2-7|TRBD1
TGCGCCAGCAGGGACGGACAGGGAACCTACGAGCAGTACTTC
CASRDGQGTYEQYF
>TRBV5-1|few|TRBJ2-2|TRBD1
TGCGCCAGCAGCGGACGACAGGGGGGGAACACCGGGGAGCTGTTTTTT
CASSGRQGGNTGELFF
>TRBV3-1/TRBV3-2|.|TRBJ2-2|.
TGTGCCAGCAGCCGTGGGGTTGGAGGCTCCGGGGAGCTGTTTTTT
CASSRGVGGSGELFF
>TRBV13|.|TRBJ1-4|TRBD1
TGTGCCAGCAGCTCACCACTGACAGGGAGTAATGAAAAACTGTTTTTT
CASSSPLTGSNEKLFF
>TRBV5-1|.|TRBJ1-2|TRBD1
TGCGCCAGCAGCTCAGGGACAGCCTATGGCTACACCTTC
CASSSGTAYGYTF
>TRBV6-5|.|TRBJ1-2|.
TGTGCCAGCAGTTACTCGGCAGGGACTAACTATGGCTACACCTTC
CASSYSAGTNYGYTF
>TRBV19|.|TRBJ1-1|.
TGTGCCAGTAGTATAGGACAGGTTGAAGCTTTCTTT
CASSIGQVEAFF
>TRBV7-3|.|TRBJ2-3|TRBD2
TGTGCCAGCAGCTTAAGGGGACTAGCGGGAGTCACAGATACGCAGTATTTT
CASSLRGLAGVTDTQYF
>TRBV27|.|TRBJ1-5|.
TGTGCCAGCAGTTTATTCGGACGGAGGTCCGATAGCAATCAGCCCCAGCATTTT
CASSLFGRRSDSNQPQHF
>TRBV2|.|TRBJ1-1|.
TGTGCCAGCAGGAGGTTAGGAGGGATGGACACTGAAGCTTTCTTT
CASRRLGGMDTEAFF
>TRBV7-8|.|TRBJ1-5|.
TGTGCCAGCAGCTTAGAAGGGGATCAGCCCCAGCATTTT
CASSLEGDQPQHF
>TRBV27|.|TRBJ2-1|TRBD2
TGTGCCAGCAGTTTACAAGGGACTAGAACATCGGATGAGCAGTTCTTC
CASSLQGTRTSDEQFF
>TRBV30|.|TRBJ2-1|TRBD1
TGTGCCTGGAGCAAGTTGGACAGGGCGGCGAACAATGAGCAGTTCTTC
CAWSKLDRAANNEQFF
>TRBV11-1|few|TRBJ2-2|TRBD2
TGTGCCAGCCGGAAAGCGGGAGGGCCGGTCGGGGAGCTGTTTTTT
CASRKAGGPVGELFF
>TRBV5-1|.|TRBJ1-2|TRBD1
TGCGCCAGCAGCTTATCTCAGGGGGCGCAGTATGGCTACACCTTC
CASSLSQGAQYGYTF